These 2 T cell receptor beta chains were all obtained from the same sample, sequenced in a study of CD8+ T cells in alopecia areata. Treatment defined: oral pan-JAK inhibitor, 5-10 mg twice daily. Reverse transcribed after extraction, RNA yielded cDNA as the sequencing template. The repertoire was sequenced with immunoSEQ multiplex PCR; TCRdb's copy has only in-frame clones and lacks some. The sample gives 130,000 to 150,000 clones, roughly 82% of which show up once; 20% to 30% is in the top ten. This specimen was CD8+ T cells sorted from blood, taken at week 4, from a patient treated with tofacitinib. These receptors all stem from a human donor with alopecia areata.

V and J are TRBV21-1 and TRBJ2-3; the table gives TRBD1 as D, unverified against the DNA. TRBV21-1 is described as a pseudogene. The length of the CDR3 is 13 residues. The CDR3 region is CASSIQATDTQYF. The CDR3 bases are TGTGCCAGCAGCATTCAGGCCACAGATACGCAGTATTTT.

This sequence joins TRBV6-5 and TRBJ2-1; D gene ambiguous. V lost 5 bases and J lost 2, with 13 bases in between. This CDR3 has 15 amino acids. Germline V gene data show CDR1 as MNHEY and CDR2 as SVGAGI. The CDR3 loop is CASSRQNPAYNEQFF. The CDR3 DNA reads TGTGCCAGCAGTCGTCAGAACCCCGCCTACAATGAGCAGTTCTTC.